The 15 T cell receptor beta chains listed next were all sequenced from one sample in a study of blood T cell repertoires in COVID-19 (TCRdb year 2020). The library was made by the immunoSEQ multiplex PCR assay. TCRdb carries this immuneACCESS record with in-frame sequences only. Its versions omit some clonotypes, under half of them owing to an unresolved V gene in the studies checked, with the rest unexplained. Recorded for this sample are more than 50,000 clones; 65% to 90% of them occurred a single time. Approximately 20% of the sample is held by the ten biggest clonotypes. The sequenced sample was peripheral blood. Receptor source: a human donor in a cohort sampled during active COVID-19.

The V and J genes are TRBV5-5 and TRBJ2-7; 9 bases agree with TRBD1. The CDR3 contains 16 residues. Germline CDR1 reads SGHKS; CDR2 reads YYEKEE (reference sequence). Trimming removed 2 bases from V and 1 base from J; junction bases left unmatched: 7. The CDR3 reads CASSFRTGEVSYEQYF. The CDR3 region has the DNA TGTGCCAGCAGCTTTAGGACAGGGGAGGTATCCTACGAGCAGTACTTC.

The chain links TRBV6-2 or TRBV6-3 to TRBJ2-7; weak D call: TRBD2 (6 bases). CDR1 and CDR2 (germline): MNHEY, SVGEGT. The length of the CDR3 is 13 residues. Trimming left V 2 bases short and J 4 bases short, with 9 bases between. Written as DNA, the CDR3 is TGTGCCAGCAGTTACGACCGGGAGTACGAGCAGTACTTC. It translates to CASSYDREYEQYF.

This clone has just one count. This chain uses TRBV6-5 with TRBJ2-3; D not resolved. The germline V gene has CDR1 MNHEY and CDR2 SVGAGI. The V end lost 5 bases, the J end lost 0 bases, and 9 bases lay between the germline ends. The length of the CDR3 is 14 residues. The CDR3 DNA is TGTGCCAGCAGTCCCGGTGTTAGCACAGATACGCAGTATTTT. Translation: CASSPGVSTDTQYF.

This sequence joins TRBV7-2 and TRBJ1-2; the D is unclear. The CDR3 totals 13 residues. Germline-derived CDR1 and CDR2 are SGHTA and FQGNSA. Trimming stripped 5 bases from V and 4 bases from J, with 11 bases between. The CDR3 region has the DNA TGTGCCAGCAGCCTCAGCGAAATCTATGGCTACACCTTC. This translates into CASSLSEIYGYTF.

This chain links TRBV29-1 with TRBJ2-3, with TRBD2 identical over 13 bases. V shed 7 bases, J shed 0 bases, and the junction held 7 bases outside the gene matches. CDR1 is SQVTM, CDR2 ANQGSEA, per germline. The CDR3 totals 16 residues. The CDR3 DNA is TGCAGCGGCTATTCGGGACTAGCGGGGAGCACAGATACGCAGTATTTT. This encodes CSGYSGLAGSTDTQYF.

The chain recombines TRBV23-1 with TRBJ2-2; 12 bases align to TRBD2. TRBV23-1 is annotated as an ORF whose role is uncertain. The CDR3 runs to 18 residues. V lost 0 bases to trimming and J lost 7 bases; unmatched junction nucleotides: 9. CDR3 nucleotide sequence: TGCGCCAGCAGTCAATCGACTAGCGGGGGCTTACCGCACGGGGAGCTGTTTTTT. It yields the protein CASSQSTSGGLPHGELFF.

The genes are TRBV7-2 and TRBJ2-1, with 7 bases identical to TRBD2. V was pared by 1 base and J by 2 bases, with 2 bases of the junction left unmatched. The CDR3 is 15 residues long. The germline V gene encodes CDR1 SGHTA and CDR2 FQGNSA. The CDR3 is CASSLGGLPYNEQFF. In DNA form, the CDR3 reads TGTGCCAGCAGCTTAGGGGGACTACCCTACAATGAGCAGTTCTTC.

V is TRBV11-2 and J is TRBJ2-7; no clear D gene. In germline, CDR1 is SGHAT, CDR2 FQNNGV. Trimming took 8 bases from V and 3 from J, leaving 5 bases between them. This CDR3 is built from 10 residues. In nucleotides, the CDR3 is TGTGCCAGCGGAGACTACGAGCAGTACTTC. Its protein product is CASGDYEQYF.

The chain recombines TRBV6-6 with TRBJ1-5, with unresolved D. CDR3 length equals 16 residues. Germline CDR1 and CDR2: MNHNY and SVGAGI (reference sequence). V was cut by 7 bases and J by 1 base, with 17 bases left in between. The CDR3 spells CASTVPIGDSNQPQHF. The CDR3 DNA sequence: TGTGCCAGCACCGTACCGATCGGAGACAGCAATCAGCCCCAGCATTTT.

This chain links TRBV9 with TRBJ2-1; TRBD2 matches 7 bases. CDR1 and CDR2 (germline): SGDLS, YYNGEE. This CDR3 spans 14 amino acids. V trimming: 0 bases; J trimming: 8 bases; junction bases outside the gene matches: 5. The CDR3 sequence: CASSVGGGAYEQFF. The CDR3 DNA follows: TGTGCCAGCAGCGTAGGGGGGGGAGCCTATGAGCAGTTCTTC.

Comment on this clone: At one of its ends the junction is not consistent with the germline gene, which may arise from a read error. V usage is TRBV10-3 and J usage is TRBJ2-2, with 9 bases identical to TRBD2. Germline V CDR1 and CDR2: ENHRY, SYGVKD. This CDR3 spans 16 amino acids. The CDR3 reads CAICERGVANTGELFF. CDR3 nucleotide sequence: TGTGCCATCTGTGAGCGGGGGGTCGCGAACACCGGGGAGCTGTTTTTT.

The V and J genes are TRBV7-9 and TRBJ2-1; a possible D gene is TRBD2 (7 bases). Trimming took 3 bases from V and 7 from J, leaving 16 bases between them. Germline V gives CDR1 SEHNR, CDR2 FQNEAQ (reference sequence). This CDR3 comprises 15 residues. The CDR3 loop reads CASSLRGGATNEQFF. The CDR3, as DNA: TGTGCCAGCAGCTTGCGTGGGGGGGCCACGAATGAGCAGTTCTTC.

The V gene is TRBV6-6, the J gene TRBJ2-5; D perhaps matches TRBD2 (6 bases). V lost 5 bases to trimming and J lost 2 bases, with 15 bases between them. CDR1 is MNHNY and CDR2 is SVGAGI in the germline V gene (reference sequence). The CDR3 extends over 15 amino acids. The CDR3 spells CASSGPLSGQETQYF. The CDR3 DNA sequence: TGTGCCAGCAGTGGACCGCTTAGCGGACAAGAGACCCAGTACTTC.

This chain uses TRBV11-3 with TRBJ1-2; TRBD1 matches at 7 bases. The CDR3 has 18 residues. V trimming: 5 bases; J trimming: 4 bases; junction bases outside the gene matches: 19. The germline CDR1 and CDR2 sequences are SGHNT and YENEEA. CDR3 loop: CASSPTYDTGAGSYGYTF. In DNA form, the CDR3 reads TGTGCCAGCAGCCCGACCTATGACACAGGGGCTGGGAGCTATGGCTACACCTTC.

V usage is TRBV9 and J usage is TRBJ2-7, with 10 bases that match TRBD1. The length of the CDR3 is 14 residues. The ends lost 5 bases at V and 3 bases at J; junction bases unmatched: 5. Looked up from germline, CDR1 is SGDLS and CDR2 is YYNGEE. CDR3 residues: CASSYGDRGYEQYF. The CDR3 DNA is TGTGCCAGCAGTTATGGGGACAGGGGCTACGAGCAGTACTTC.